Here is one TCR beta chain with its context. This sample was included in a study of blood T cell repertoires in COVID-19. About the research overall: The origin of the acute and convalescent COVID-19 samples was the United States, Italy and Spain. PBMCs, B-cell-depleted T cells, or T cells provided the cDNA or gDNA that made up the material.

Germline CDR1 LGHNA, CDR2 YSLEER. Trimming removed 0 bases at V and 3 bases at J, with 3 bases between. There are 13 residues in the CDR3. In the authors' methods: The assay estimated nucleated cells by amplifying reference gene primers. Using immunoSEQ multiplex PCR, the repertoire was profiled, and TCRdb retains in-frame clones only, with some absent. V and J calls and clone size are as listed in that table; D and trimming were resolved from the DNA. The sample has roughly 37,000 clones, roughly 80% seen once. This clonotype originated in a man aged 60 to 75 with active COVID-19. V gene TRBV4-3 combines with J gene TRBJ2-1, with D unresolved. Sequenced material: peripheral blood. Written as DNA, the CDR3 is TGCGCCAGCAGCCAAGACTACTACAATGAGCAGTTCTTC. As protein: CASSQDYYNEQFF.